This TCR beta chain was recovered during a study of control samples from healthy donors and cancer patients. Germline values: CDR1 SGHDN, CDR2 FVKESK. V dropped 4 bases and J dropped 5 bases, with 20 bases sitting between them. There are 16 residues in the CDR3. This table comes from immunoSEQ multiplex PCR, and its TCRdb copy is limited to in-frame clones, with some not included. This sample yields about 92,000 clones, of which roughly 86% are seen a single time; about 9.2% belongs to the top ten. Material for sequencing was blood. V is TRBV14 and J is TRBJ1-1, with D possibly matching TRBD1 (5 bases). This receptor was obtained from a woman in her sixties or seventies in good health. The CDR3 DNA reads as TGTGCCAGCAGCCTCGCAGGGTGGGGGAGTAGGACTGAAGCTTTCTTT. It is translated as CASSLAGWGSRTEAFF.